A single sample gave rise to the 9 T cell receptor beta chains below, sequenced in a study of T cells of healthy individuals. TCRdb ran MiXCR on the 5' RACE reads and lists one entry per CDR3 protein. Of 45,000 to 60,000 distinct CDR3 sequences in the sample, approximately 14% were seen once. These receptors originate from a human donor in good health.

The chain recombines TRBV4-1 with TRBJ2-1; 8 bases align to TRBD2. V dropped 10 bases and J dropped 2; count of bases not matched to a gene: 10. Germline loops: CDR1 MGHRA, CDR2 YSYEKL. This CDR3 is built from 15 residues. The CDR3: CATSAGEGTYNEQFF. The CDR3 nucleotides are TGCGCCACCTCAGCGGGAGAGGGAACCTACAATGAGCAGTTCTTC.

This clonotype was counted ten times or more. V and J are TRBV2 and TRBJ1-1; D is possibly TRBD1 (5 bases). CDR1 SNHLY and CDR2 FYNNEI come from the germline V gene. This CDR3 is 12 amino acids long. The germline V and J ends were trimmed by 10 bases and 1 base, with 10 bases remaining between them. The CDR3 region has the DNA TGTGCCACAGTCGGGGGGAACACTGAAGCTTTCTTT. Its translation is CATVGGNTEAFF.

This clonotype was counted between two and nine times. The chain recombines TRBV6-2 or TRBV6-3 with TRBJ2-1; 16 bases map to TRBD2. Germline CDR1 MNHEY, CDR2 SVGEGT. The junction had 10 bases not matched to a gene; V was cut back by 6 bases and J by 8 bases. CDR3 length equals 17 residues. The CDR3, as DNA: TGTGCCAGCAGCTTCGGGACTAGCGGGGGGGGAAGGTATGAGCAGTTCTTC. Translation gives CASSFGTSGGGRYEQFF.

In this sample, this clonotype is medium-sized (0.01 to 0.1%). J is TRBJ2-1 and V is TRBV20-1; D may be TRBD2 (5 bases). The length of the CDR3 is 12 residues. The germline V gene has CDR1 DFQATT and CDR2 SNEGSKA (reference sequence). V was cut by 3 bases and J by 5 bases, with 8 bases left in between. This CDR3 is CSASDYNNEQFF. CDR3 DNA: TGCAGTGCTAGTGACTACAACAATGAGCAGTTCTTC.

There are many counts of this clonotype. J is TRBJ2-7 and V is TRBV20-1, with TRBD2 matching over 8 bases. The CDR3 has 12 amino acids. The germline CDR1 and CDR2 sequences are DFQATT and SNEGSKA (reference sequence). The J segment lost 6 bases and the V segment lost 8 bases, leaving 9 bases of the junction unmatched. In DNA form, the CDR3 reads TGCAGTACCGGGAGGGCTGAGGGCGAGCAGTACTTC. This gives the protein CSTGRAEGEQYF.

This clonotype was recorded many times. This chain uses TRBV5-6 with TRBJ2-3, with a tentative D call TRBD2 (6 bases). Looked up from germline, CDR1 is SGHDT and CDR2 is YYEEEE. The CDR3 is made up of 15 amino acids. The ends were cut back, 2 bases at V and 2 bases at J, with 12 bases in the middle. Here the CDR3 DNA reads TGTGCCAGCAGCTTTGATGGGACTGACACAGATACGCAGTATTTT. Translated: CASSFDGTDTDTQYF.

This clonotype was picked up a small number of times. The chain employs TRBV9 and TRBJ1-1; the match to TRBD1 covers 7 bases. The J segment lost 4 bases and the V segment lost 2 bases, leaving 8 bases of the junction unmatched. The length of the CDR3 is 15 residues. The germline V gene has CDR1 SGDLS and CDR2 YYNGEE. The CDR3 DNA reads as TGTGCCAGCAGCGTCAAGGGGGCAGGATTCACTGAAGCTTTCTTT. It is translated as CASSVKGAGFTEAFF.

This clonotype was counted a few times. CDR3 amino acids: CSVDGTSGGPTDTQYF. The DNA for the CDR3 is TGCAGCGTTGACGGGACTAGCGGGGGCCCCACAGATACGCAGTATTTT. The chain uses TRBV29-1 and TRBJ2-3, with TRBD2 matching over 14 bases. Trimming at V came to 3 bases and at J to 2 bases, leaving 4 bases not matched to a gene. The CDR3 covers 16 residues. Germline lookup yields CDR1 SQVTM and CDR2 ANQGSEA.

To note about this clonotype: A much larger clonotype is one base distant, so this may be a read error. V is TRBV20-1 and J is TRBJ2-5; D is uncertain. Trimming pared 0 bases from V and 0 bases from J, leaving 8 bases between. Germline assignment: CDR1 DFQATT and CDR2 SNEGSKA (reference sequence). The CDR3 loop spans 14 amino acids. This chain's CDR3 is CSARDRGYQETQYF. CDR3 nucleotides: TGCAGTGCTAGAGATCGCGGATACCAAGAGACCCAGTACTTC.